This TCR beta chain appears in the sequencing data of a study of graft-versus-host responses after intestinal transplantation. This clone was recorded only once. Its antigen is not identified. TCRdb's copy holds only in-frame clones and misses some; the assay was immunoSEQ multiplex PCR. Among tens of thousands of clones, 70% to 90% were seen once, and the ten largest hold 2% to 3%. The CDR3 has 14 amino acids. The ends lost 6 bases at V and 4 bases at J; junction bases unmatched: 1. Per the germline V gene, CDR1 is MNHEY and CDR2 is SMNVEV (reference sequence). This receptor was taken from a human donor who received an intestinal transplant. The sample consisted of unstimulated CD8+ T cells sorted from spleen or lymph node cells, taken before intestinal transplant. The V gene is TRBV27, the J gene TRBJ2-2; the match to TRBD1 covers 11 bases. CDR3 DNA sequence: TGTGCCAGCAGGGGGACAGGGGGCACCGGGGAGCTGTTTTTT. Protein product: CASRGTGGTGELFF.